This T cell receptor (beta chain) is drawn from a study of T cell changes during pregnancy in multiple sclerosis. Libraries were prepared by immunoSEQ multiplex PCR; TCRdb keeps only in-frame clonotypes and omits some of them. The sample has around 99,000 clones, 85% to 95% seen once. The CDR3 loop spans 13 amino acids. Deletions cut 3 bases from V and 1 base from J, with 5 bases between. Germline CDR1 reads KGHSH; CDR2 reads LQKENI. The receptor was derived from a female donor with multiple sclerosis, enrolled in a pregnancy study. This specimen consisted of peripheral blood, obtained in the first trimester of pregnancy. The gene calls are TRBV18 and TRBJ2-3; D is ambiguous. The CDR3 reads CASSPTGTDTQYF. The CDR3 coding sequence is TGTGCCAGCTCACCGACTGGCACAGATACGCAGTATTTT.